Listed below are T cell receptor beta chains from one sample, sequenced in a study of vaccination effects on CD4 cells after COVID-19. For these receptors, no antigen is known. TCRdb keeps only in-frame clones here, not all; method: immunoSEQ multiplex PCR. Among about 38,000 clones listed, about 80% were seen once. Sequenced material: CD4+ T cells from PBMCs cultured with HCoV-NL63 spike peptides, taken after COVID-19 vaccination. These receptors were obtained from a human donor who received a COVID-19 vaccine. Some clones in this sample may be carry-over from other donors' samples. CDR3s include the opening cysteine and the closing phenylalanine or tryptophan. D genes are given only for firm matches.

CDR3aa: CASSHNRQGGTDTQYF; CDR3nt: TGTGCCAGCAGCCACAACAGACAGGGGGGCACAGATACGCAGTATTTT; d_gene: TRBD1; v_gene: TRBV5-4; j_gene: TRBJ2-3
CDR3aa: CAISESRGSSDTQYF; CDR3nt: TGTGCCATCAGTGAGTCCCGGGGGAGTTCAGATACGCAGTATTTT; d_gene: .; v_gene: TRBV10-3; j_gene: TRBJ2-3
CDR3aa: CASSLDRPGRGYTF; CDR3nt: TGTGCCAGCAGCTTAGACAGACCAGGTCGTGGCTACACCTTC; d_gene: .; v_gene: TRBV7-2; j_gene: TRBJ1-2
CDR3aa: CASSLGPGSPNTGELFF; CDR3nt: TGCGCCAGCAGCTTGGGACCGGGATCCCCAAACACCGGGGAGCTGTTTTTT; d_gene: .; v_gene: TRBV5-1; j_gene: TRBJ2-2
CDR3aa: CSASRGPGYTF; CDR3nt: TGCAGTGCTAGCAGGGGGCCAGGCTACACCTTC; d_gene: TRBD1; v_gene: TRBV20-1; j_gene: TRBJ1-2
CDR3aa: CASSVVQGADTQYF; CDR3nt: TGTGCCAGCAGCGTAGTTCAGGGGGCAGATACGCAGTATTTT; d_gene: TRBD1; v_gene: TRBV9; j_gene: TRBJ2-3
CDR3aa: CASSPGLPAEETQYF; CDR3nt: TGCGCCAGCAGCCCAGGCCTCCCAGCTGAAGAGACCCAGTACTTC; d_gene: .; v_gene: TRBV5-1; j_gene: TRBJ2-5
CDR3aa: CASSFVTGELFF; CDR3nt: TGTGCCAGCAGCTTTGTCACCGGGGAGCTGTTTTTT; d_gene: .; v_gene: TRBV7-2; j_gene: TRBJ2-2
CDR3aa: CASVTGGLTGELFF; CDR3nt: TGTGCCAGCGTGACGGGGGGGCTCACCGGGGAGCTGTTTTTT; d_gene: TRBD2; v_gene: TRBV28; j_gene: TRBJ2-2
CDR3aa: CASSEADRVYGYTF; CDR3nt: TGTGCCAGCAGTGAAGCCGACAGGGTCTATGGCTACACCTTC; d_gene: TRBD1; v_gene: TRBV2; j_gene: TRBJ1-2